Below, 25 T cell receptor beta chains from the same sample are listed, as sequenced in a study of T cells expressing NK-cell markers (dated by TCRdb to the early 2020s). The library was produced with 5' RACE. TCRdb lists the instrument as Illumina HiSeq 2000. Through TCRdb reprocessing, the reads give one entry per CDR3 protein sequence; DNA is omitted. For this sample, the table gives 150,000 to 200,000 distinct CDR3 sequences. The biggest ten clones account for approximately 18% of the sample. Specimen: blood T cells: a sorted CD56 or NKG2C T cell subset, CD4+ or CD8+ T cells, or bulk PBMC T cells (not recorded which). These TCRs come from a woman aged 18 to 75 in good health.

The rearrangement uses TRBV6-1 and TRBJ2-1; with no DNA, the TCRdb D assignment of TRBD2 cannot be verified. In germline, CDR1 is MNHNS, CDR2 SASEGT. The CDR3 loop spans 15 amino acids. The CDR3: CASNLSGGLYNEQFF.

This sequence joins TRBV7-6 and TRBJ1-1; TCRdb's D call, TRBD1, is unchecked because there is no DNA. The germline gives CDR1 SGHVS, CDR2 FNYEAQ. This CDR3 comprises 14 residues. CDR3 sequence: CASRRGPPNTEAFF.

This chain connects TRBV5-1 to TRBJ2-7. The CDR3 has 14 amino acids. Germline CDR1 reads SGHRS; CDR2 reads YFSETQ. The CDR3 reads CASQLSGSSYEQYF.

This chain connects TRBV7-3 to TRBJ2-1; the TRBD2 assignment by TCRdb is unverifiable without DNA. This CDR3 region has 12 residues. Per the germline V gene, CDR1 is SGHTA and CDR2 is FQGTGA. CDR3 in amino acids: CASSFGGTEQFF.

This chain links TRBV4-1 with TRBJ2-1. The CDR3 runs to 17 residues. CDR1 MGHRA and CDR2 YSYEKL come from the germline V gene. CDR3 sequence reads: CASSQDPPESSYNEQFF.

The chain uses TRBV7-9 and TRBJ1-2; TCRdb selects TRBD1, and the lack of DNA leaves this call unchecked. CDR1 and CDR2 from the germline V gene are SEHNR and FQNEAQ (reference sequence). CDR3 size: 16 residues. CDR3 residues: CASSETGTKARDGYTF.

This rearrangement joins TRBV7-8 to TRBJ2-1. Germline values: CDR1 SGHVS, CDR2 FQNEAQ. This CDR3 contains 15 residues. The CDR3 is CASSLQRSSYNEQFF.

The chain joins TRBV29-1 to TRBJ2-7; TCRdb's D gene call, TRBD2, goes unchecked for lack of DNA. CDR1 SQVTM and CDR2 ANQGSEA come from the germline V gene. The CDR3 is 16 amino acids. CDR3 protein: CSVLPIRGGSSYEQYF.

The V call is TRBV7-6, the J call TRBJ1-5; as DNA is missing, the TRBD1 call by TCRdb cannot be tested. This CDR3 contains 15 residues. Germline lookup yields CDR1 SGHVS and CDR2 FNYEAQ. CDR3 sequence: CASSLGTGGNQPQHF.

The chain joins TRBV7-2 to TRBJ2-5; TCRdb's assignment of TRBD2 cannot be checked, as there is no DNA. This CDR3 contains 14 residues. Germline CDR1 reads SGHTA; CDR2 reads FQGNSA. The CDR3 region is CASSLSAGGETQYF.

The rearrangement uses TRBV6-1 and TRBJ1-1; the D gene TCRdb calls, TRBD1, cannot be checked with no DNA. Germline V gene data show CDR1 as MNHNS and CDR2 as SASEGT. The CDR3 consists of 15 residues. CDR3: CASSDQGRVDTEAFF.

The gene calls are TRBV12-3 or TRBV12-4 and TRBJ1-4; the TCRdb D gene call, TRBD1, has no DNA to confirm it. The CDR3 has 16 amino acids. The CDR3 loop is CASSPTPGQGNEKLFF.

This chain links TRBV5-1 with TRBJ1-2; TCRdb gives TRBD1 as the D gene, but with no DNA this cannot be confirmed. Germline V gives CDR1 SGHRS, CDR2 YFSETQ. The CDR3 length is 15 residues. Here the CDR3 reads CASSPTGGAGYGYTF.

The chain combines TRBV6-4 with TRBJ2-5; TCRdb picks TRBD2, but there is no DNA to check that call. Germline assignment: CDR1 MRHNA and CDR2 SNTAGT. CDR3 length equals 17 residues. The CDR3 loop reads CASSAPSASGRVETQYF.

The rearrangement links TRBV1 to TRBJ2-5. TRBV1 is a pseudogene segment. The CDR3 consists of 14 residues. CDR3 region: CTSSPYLWSETQYF.

The gene calls are TRBV7-3 and TRBJ1-6. CDR1 and CDR2 from the germline V gene are SGHTA and FQGTGA. This CDR3 has 17 residues. Here the CDR3 reads CASSLTEASSYNSPLHF. The whole variable domain, filled in from reference TRBV7-3 and TRBJ1-6, reads GAGVSQTPSNKVTEKGKYVELRCDPISGHTALYWYRQSLGQGPEFLIYFQGTGAADDSGLPNDRFFAVRPEGSVSTLKIQRTERGDSAVYLCASSLTEASSYNSPLHFGNGTRLTVT.

The gene calls are TRBV2 and TRBJ2-1; TCRdb gives TRBD1 as the D gene, but with no DNA this cannot be confirmed. CDR1 is SNHLY and CDR2 is FYNNEI in the germline V gene. The CDR3 has 16 residues. The CDR3 is CASKGYGPVPYNEQFF.

CDR3 amino acids: CAISEGRWPKNQETQYF. The V call is TRBV10-3, the J call TRBJ2-5; TCRdb reports TRBD1, a call that lacks DNA to check it against. The CDR3 loop spans 17 amino acids. Germline V gives CDR1 ENHRY, CDR2 SYGVKD.

This chain connects TRBV3-1 to TRBJ2-7; TCRdb proposes TRBD2, but this gene call is untestable without DNA. The germline gives CDR1 LGHDT, CDR2 YNNKEL (reference sequence). This CDR3 comprises 15 residues. CDR3 in amino acids: CASSQGLAADYEQYF.

The CDR3 is CSARDRSHETQYF. The rearrangement joins TRBV20-1 to TRBJ2-5; no DNA is available, so the TRBD1 call from TCRdb remains unchecked. From germline, CDR1 is DFQATT and CDR2 SNEGSKA (reference sequence). The CDR3 runs to 13 residues.

The CDR3 spells CASSLDAGGGEKLFF. This chain links TRBV5-1 with TRBJ1-4. This CDR3 comprises 15 residues. The germline gives CDR1 SGHRS, CDR2 YFSETQ.

The chain couples TRBV12-3 or TRBV12-4 to TRBJ1-1; checking the TCRdb D call of TRBD1 is not possible without DNA. The CDR3 loop spans 15 amino acids. The CDR3 region is CASSTPGGQRTEAFF.

This chain uses TRBV25-1 with TRBJ1-6. Germline loops: CDR1 MGHDK, CDR2 SYGVNS. The CDR3 extends over 16 amino acids. The CDR3 here is CASSEGGSSYNSPLHF.

The genes are TRBV5-1 and TRBJ2-5. The CDR3 runs 16 residues. The germline gives CDR1 SGHRS, CDR2 YFSETQ. Here the CDR3 reads CASSPDPLPYQETQYF.

The chain joins TRBV5-1 to TRBJ2-5; TCRdb picks TRBD1, but there is no DNA to check that call. This CDR3 region has 17 residues. CDR1 and CDR2 from the germline V gene are SGHRS and YFSETQ. CDR3 in amino acids: CASSFIQGAGRQETQYF.